Sequencing of this T cell receptor (beta chain) was carried out in a study of CD8 T cells in Susac syndrome. Reverse transcription of about 0.45 to 1 ug RNA was carried out with random hexamers. TCRdb re-analysed the immunoSEQ multiplex PCR reads in MiXCR, keeping a single row per CDR3 protein. The sample has nearly 70,000 distinct CDR3 sequences, roughly 94% seen once. Germline CDR1 is SGHRS and CDR2 is YFSETQ. This CDR3 is built from 14 residues. J was trimmed by 3 bases and V by 2 bases; bases with no gene match: 3. This receptor was identified in a human donor in good health. The sequenced sample consisted of CD8+ T cells from PBMCs. This chain connects TRBV5-1 to TRBJ2-3; 7 nucleotides agree with TRBD2. The CDR3 DNA sequence: TGCGCCAGCAGCTTAACTAGCGCGACAGATACGCAGTATTTT. Translated, it gives CASSLTSATDTQYF.